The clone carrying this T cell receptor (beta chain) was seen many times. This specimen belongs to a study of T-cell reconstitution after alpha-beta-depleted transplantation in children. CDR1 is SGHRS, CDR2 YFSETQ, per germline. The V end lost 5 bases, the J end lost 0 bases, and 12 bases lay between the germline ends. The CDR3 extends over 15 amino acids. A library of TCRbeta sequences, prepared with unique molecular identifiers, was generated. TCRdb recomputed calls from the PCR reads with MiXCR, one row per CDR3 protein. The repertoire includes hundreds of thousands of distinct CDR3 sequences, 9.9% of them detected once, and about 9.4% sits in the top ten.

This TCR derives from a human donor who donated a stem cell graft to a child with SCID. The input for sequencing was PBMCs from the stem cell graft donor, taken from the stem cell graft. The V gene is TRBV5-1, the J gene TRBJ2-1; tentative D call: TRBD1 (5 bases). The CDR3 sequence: CASRQGQISYNEQFF. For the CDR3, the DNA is TGCGCCAGCAGACAAGGACAAATCTCCTACAATGAGCAGTTCTTC.